The sequence of this T cell receptor (beta chain) was determined in a study of T-cell memory formation after mild COVID-19. Whole-study context: There were largely donor-specific TCR clusters.

The CDR3 sequence is 14 residues long. V was pared by 4 bases and J by 6 bases, with 10 bases of the junction left unmatched. Germline CDR1 SGDLS, CDR2 YYNGEE. TCRdb reprocessed the 5' RACE reads with MiXCR, giving one entry per CDR3 protein. The table lists 350,000 to 450,000 distinct CDR3 sequences, 25% to 30% of them singletons. The study, taken as a whole, reports: Unconfirmed was the SARS-CoV-2 specificity of second-wave clones that peaked on day 37. From day 15 to 85, contracting clones were balanced between CD4 and CD8, whereas later expanders leaned toward CD4+.

To note about this clonotype: Its target is unknown.

The rearrangement uses TRBV9 and TRBJ2-7; 7 bases agree with TRBD1. The sequenced sample consisted of PBMCs or a T cell subset sorted from them (not recorded which). This TCR derives from an adult woman who had mild COVID-19 (a few samples of this study predate the infection). Cell type and time point are not known. In nucleotides, the CDR3 is TGTGCCAGCAGCCCAGAGGGGGCGGCTGGCGAGCAGTACTTC. The encoded protein is CASSPEGAAGEQYF.